This T cell receptor (beta chain) was captured in a study of metastatic and nonmetastatic thyroid tumors. The overall study: A comparison of repertoires was made across blood and tumor or nodule tissue from malignant and benign thyroid patients. Study results and caveats: According to reports, the diversity of TCR beta was significantly higher in malignant thyroid tumors than in benign nodules, and this held in both blood and tumor samples.

Comments on this clone: The antigen remains undetermined.

Germline V lookup: CDR1 MNHEY, CDR2 SVGEGT. The CDR3 runs to 15 residues. J lost 9 bases, V lost 4 bases, and 7 bases had no gene match. As originally analysed: Using the CDR3 differences seen across clinicopathological groups, the authors built a distant-metastasis classifier for papillary thyroid cancer, which was meant to discriminate distant-metastatic patients. TCRdb re-called clones via MiXCR from the PCR reads. TCRdb assigned the V and J calls; the authors' analysis was not used. This sample yields about 21,000 clones, of which less than 35% are seen a single time; 20% belongs to the top ten. Thyroid surgery had not been preceded by any treatment in any patient.

This clonotype was obtained from a female donor with papillary thyroid cancer or a benign thyroid nodule (not recorded which). Some clones in this sample may be carry-over from other donors' samples. Sequencing was performed on adjacent normal tissue. V gene TRBV6-2 or TRBV6-3 combines with J gene TRBJ2-2; 11 nucleotides line up with TRBD2. CDR3 nucleotide sequence: TGTGCCAGCAGTTCTACTAGCGGGGGAACCTGGGAGCTGTTTTTT. Translated, it gives CASSSTSGGTWELFF.